The entry below gives a single T cell receptor beta chain sequence along with its context. The data belong to a study of blood T cell repertoires in COVID-19. Profiling relied on immunoSEQ multiplex PCR, and the TCRdb table lists in-frame clones only, not all of them. The sample holds about 270,000 clones; more than 80% are singletons and the top ten take around 2%. This TCR was recovered from a woman aged 18-29 years who had recovered from COVID-19. The specimen sequenced was PBMCs or T cells enriched from blood (not recorded which).

In nucleotides, the CDR3 is TGTGCCAGCAGCTTATACCGGACAGGGGTTGAAGCTTTCTTT. Translating gives CASSLYRTGVEAFF. The chain employs TRBV11-2 and TRBJ1-1; 9 bases agree with TRBD1. CDR1 is SGHAT and CDR2 is FQNNGV in the germline V gene. The CDR3 is 14 residues long. Trimming removed 2 bases from V and 7 bases from J; junction bases left unmatched: 5.